This entry describes one T cell receptor beta chain. This clonotype was counted a few times. Its antigen remains undetermined. No per-base quality is available; no much larger clone lies one base away. The sample originates from a study of T-cell memory formation after mild COVID-19 (dated by TCRdb to the early 2020s). For the wider study: Most TCR sequence clusters were specific to one of the two donors. Longitudinal TCRalpha and TCRbeta repertoire sequencing tracked T-cell clones expanding and contracting after mild COVID-19 in a couple of donors. The cohort comprised two young, previously healthy adult volunteers, one female and one male. The research as a whole found: Contracting CD4+ clones were found mainly in CM and EM memory subsets, while CD8+ clones were enriched in EMRA. Whether the second-wave clones peaking on day 37 were SARS-CoV-2 specific was not confirmed. Some responding clones were found in pre-infection memory, which suggests that pre-existing cross-reactive memory T cells took part in the SARS-CoV-2 response. Clones contracting from day 15 to 85 had balanced CD4/CD8 phenotypes, while a second wave expanding from day 15 to 37 was biased towards CD4+. Only two mild cases were covered in the study, and larger cohorts including severe cases with pre-infection samples were considered necessary.

The CDR3 spans 15 residues, from the cysteine through the phenylalanine. Only the CDR3 DNA is retained, 45 bases long and in frame from the first base. Here V drops 5 bases and J drops 7 bases, and the junction holds 7 bases not matched to any gene. Ficoll-Paque density gradient centrifugation was used to isolate PBMCs. Instrument on record: Illumina NovaSeq 6000. TCRalpha and TCRbeta cDNA libraries were built by 5'RACE with constant-segment primers, adding sample barcodes and unique molecular identifiers. Trizol reagent was used to extract RNA from every sample. Libraries were amplified in two PCR steps, with a second sample barcode and Illumina TruSeq adapters added in the second step. Libraries were sequenced on an Illumina NovaSeq with 2 x 150 bp paired-end reads. The paper's processing steps were these. Reads were demultiplexed and collapsed into UMI-guided consensus sequences with migec v1.2.7. Using mixcr v2.1.11, the UMI consensuses were aligned to TRA and TRB V and J templates and assembled into clonotypes. Expanded or contracted clonotypes were those called significant by both edgeR and NoisET, with noise models trained on biological replicates. For edgeR calls, the cutoffs were a false discovery rate-adjusted p below 0.01 and a log2 fold-change threshold of 1. PCA with hierarchical clustering of max-normalized trajectories of the 1000 most abundant clonotypes was used as exploratory dynamics analysis. Separately sequenced CD4+ and CD8+ repertoires were used to assign a CD4 or CD8 phenotype to each responding clone. Using fastp at Q25 and MiXCR, TCRdb reprocessed the public reads and kept productive beta chains. One record per CDR3 amino acid sequence lists the most common genes and DNA. For this entry, the V and J calls and clone size follow TCRdb and not the study's own pipeline. Across this sample there are roughly 560,000 distinct CDR3 sequences, with around 20% seen only once. Around 12% of the sample is in the top ten clones.

The receptor was derived from an adult woman who had mild COVID-19 (a few samples of this study predate the infection). The sample titles of this study are shuffled in the database, so cell type and time point are left out; the donor was told from shared clones. The chain is made from TRBV12-3 or TRBV12-4 and TRBJ2-7, with 14 central nucleotides matching TRBD2. What was sequenced was PBMCs or a T cell subset sorted from them (not recorded which). The bases read TGTGCCAGCAGTCCGGGACTAGCGGGAGACGGGGAGCAGTACTTC. The resulting protein is CASSPGLAGDGEQYF.